These 25 T cell receptor beta chains came from one sample sequenced in a study of OX40 agonist ivuxolimab in advanced cancers. The method was the immunoSEQ multiplex PCR assay. TCRdb provides this immuneACCESS table in a form limited to in-frame rearrangements. Some clones are lacking; in checked studies, under half of them reflect an unresolved V gene, and why the rest are absent is not known. The sample data list over 100,000 clones, and 80% to 90% of these were observed just once. The ten largest clonotypes hold around 0.53% of the sample. Sequencing used CD4+ or CD8+ T cells sorted from blood, obtained in a trial of the OX40 agonist ivuxolimab. These receptor sequences come from an adult with an advanced solid tumor such as melanoma, head and neck, liver or kidney cancer.

The chain has TRBV28 and TRBJ1-1; D is perhaps TRBD1 (5 bases). With 6 bases removed from V and 1 base from J, the gap between germline ends came to 12 bases. Germline CDR1 reads MDHEN; CDR2 reads SYDVKM. The CDR3 is 14 amino acids. CDR3 nucleotide sequence: TGTGCCAGCAGCGCCACGGGGGGGAACACTGAAGCTTTCTTT. It encodes CASSATGGNTEAFF.

This chain connects TRBV27 to TRBJ2-7; D gene ambiguous. Trimming shortened V by 3 bases and J by 5 bases, and 11 bases separated the two germline ends. Germline V gene lookup returns CDR1 MNHEY and CDR2 SMNVEV (reference sequence). The CDR3 consists of 13 residues. CDR3 region: CASSLIQQHEQYF. The CDR3 region has the DNA TGTGCCAGCAGTTTGATACAGCAACACGAGCAGTACTTC.

The chain links TRBV9 to TRBJ2-2; 7 bases map to TRBD2. V was clipped by 0 bases and J by 2 bases; unmatched bases: 1. This CDR3 is 15 amino acids long. The germline CDR1 and CDR2 sequences are SGDLS and YYNGEE. CDR3 region: CASSVGGGNTGELFF. CDR3 in DNA: TGTGCCAGCAGCGTAGGCGGGGGTAACACCGGGGAGCTGTTTTTT.

This clone was recorded once. The chain is built from TRBV18 and TRBJ1-2; 7 bases align to TRBD1. CDR1 is KGHSH and CDR2 is LQKENI in the germline V gene. The CDR3 spans 15 residues. With 3 bases clipped from V and 0 bases from J, the junction kept 4 bases outside the gene matches. The CDR3, as DNA: TGTGCCAGCTCACCTCGGGACAGCCCTAACTATGGCTACACCTTC. Residues: CASSPRDSPNYGYTF.

The J gene is TRBJ1-2, the V gene TRBV28; 8 bases match TRBD1. Germline V gene lookup returns CDR1 MDHEN and CDR2 SYDVKM. V shed 6 bases, J shed 4 bases, and the junction held 4 bases outside the gene matches. This CDR3 region has 13 residues. CDR3 amino acids: CASSSTGGYGYTF. CDR3 DNA sequence: TGTGCCAGCAGCTCCACAGGGGGCTATGGCTACACCTTC.

V and J are TRBV4-1 and TRBJ1-2; D may be TRBD1 (6 bases). Trimming removed 2 bases from V and 10 bases from J, with 20 bases in between. The CDR3 has 15 amino acids. Germline CDR1 is MGHRA and CDR2 is YSYEKL. The CDR3 region has the DNA TGCGCCAGCAGCCAAAACGTTGCACAGGGTACCTTCTACACCTTC. It translates to CASSQNVAQGTFYTF.

The rearrangement joins TRBV7-7 to TRBJ2-5; D uncertain. This CDR3 region has 14 residues. Germline V lookup: CDR1 SSHAT, CDR2 FNYEAQ (reference sequence). V was shortened by 1 base and J by 2 bases, with 8 bases between the two germline ends. Here the CDR3 reads CASSLGRVQETQYF. CDR3 bases: TGTGCCAGCAGCTTAGGGCGTGTACAAGAGACCCAGTACTTC. The full variable domain, in which reference TRBV7-7 and TRBJ2-5 provide the parts outside the CDR3, is GAGVSQSPRYKVTKRGQDVTLRCDPISSHATLYWYQQALGQGPEFLTYFNYEAQPDKSGLPSDRFSAERPEGSISTLTIQRTEQRDSAMYRCASSLGRVQETQYFGPGTRLLVL.

The rearrangement uses TRBV21-1 and TRBJ2-7. TRBV21-1 is annotated as a pseudogene. The CDR3 is made up of 18 amino acids. The CDR3 protein is CASSNHLEGEWVSHEQYF. The CDR3, as DNA: TGTGCCAGCAGCAATCATTTAGAAGGGGAGTGGGTTAGCCACGAGCAGTACTTC.

V usage is TRBV21-1 and J usage is TRBJ2-3; no check of the table's D call, TRBD2, against the DNA was made. TRBV21-1 is annotated as a pseudogene. This CDR3 contains 18 residues. This CDR3 reads CASNPRNSGGKSTDTQYF. CDR3 nucleotides: TGTGCCAGCAACCCACGGAATAGCGGGGGGAAAAGCACAGATACGCAGTATTTT.

The chain joins TRBV7-2 to TRBJ1-4; no clear D gene. The CDR3 is made up of 17 amino acids. Germline V gene lookup returns CDR1 SGHTA and CDR2 FQGNSA. Trimming left V 1 base short and J 4 bases short, with 16 bases between. CDR3 sequence reads: CASSLGGMGLGNEKLFF. The CDR3 region has the DNA TGTGCCAGCAGCTTAGGAGGGATGGGTCTTGGTAATGAAAAACTGTTTTTT.

The chain links TRBV6-5 to TRBJ1-1; D is unclear. V lost 6 bases and J lost 4, with 9 bases in between. Germline V gives CDR1 MNHEY, CDR2 SVGAGI. The CDR3 contains 12 residues. CDR3 DNA: TGTGCCAGCAGGGCAGGACCCACTGAAGCTTTCTTT. This encodes CASRAGPTEAFF.

This chain links TRBV5-6 with TRBJ1-5; TRBD1 agrees at 9 bases. The germline V gene has CDR1 SGHDT and CDR2 YYEEEE. Unmatched junction bases numbered 7, after V lost 3 bases and J lost 6 bases. The CDR3 has 15 amino acids. CDR3 residues: CASSSWDRASQPQHF. CDR3 nucleotide sequence: TGTGCCAGCAGCTCCTGGGACAGGGCCAGTCAGCCCCAGCATTTT.

The V call is TRBV30, the J call TRBJ2-2, with unresolved D. The CDR3 covers 15 residues. Germline values: CDR1 GTSNPN, CDR2 SVGIG (reference sequence). V was pared by 0 bases and J by 4 bases, with 12 bases between. The CDR3 DNA sequence: TGTGCCTGGAGTGTATTCCCAAGGAGCACCGGGGAGCTGTTTTTT. Translating it yields CAWSVFPRSTGELFF.

This chain uses TRBV29-1 with TRBJ1-5; weak D call: TRBD1 (6 bases). CDR1 is SQVTM and CDR2 is ANQGSEA in the germline V gene. Trimming left V 0 bases short and J 5 bases short, with 8 bases between. This CDR3 comprises 13 residues. CDR3 bases: TGCAGCGTTGAAGAGGACAGATATCAGCCCCAGCATTTT. It yields the protein CSVEEDRYQPQHF.

The gene calls are TRBV11-3 and TRBJ2-3; possibly TRBD2 for D (7 bases). The CDR3 loop spans 14 amino acids. Germline V gene data show CDR1 as SGHNT and CDR2 as YENEEA. Trimming cost V 1 base and J 5 bases, with 10 bases left between them. This chain's CDR3 is CASSLAGGQDTQYF. In DNA, the CDR3 is TGTGCCAGCAGCTTAGCGGGGGGCCAAGATACGCAGTATTTT.

The rearrangement uses TRBV19 and TRBJ1-6, with TRBD1 matching 9 bases. This CDR3 comprises 16 residues. V trimming: 5 bases; J trimming: 7 bases; junction bases outside the gene matches: 9. Germline V gene data show CDR1 as LNHDA and CDR2 as SQIVND (reference sequence). CDR3 residues: CASSSTSGQGNSPLHF. CDR3 sequence (DNA): TGTGCCAGTAGTTCCACGTCGGGACAGGGCAATTCACCCCTCCACTTT. The full variable domain, in which reference TRBV19 and TRBJ1-6 provide the parts outside the CDR3, is DGGITQSPKYLFRKEGQNVTLSCEQNLNHDAMYWYRQDPGQGLRLIYYSQIVNDFQKGDIAEGYSVSREKKESFPLTVTSAQKNPTAFYLCASSSTSGQGNSPLHFGNGTRLTVT.

This clone showed up just a few times. This chain connects TRBV10-2 to TRBJ2-4; the match to TRBD2 covers 7 bases. The V and J ends lost 2 bases and 9 bases, in that order; junction bases with no gene match: 4. The CDR3 contains 13 residues. The germline V gene has CDR1 WSHSY and CDR2 SAAADI. CDR3 nucleotide sequence: TGCGCCAGCAGTGAGGGGACTACAGGCATTCAGTACTTC. Translating it yields CASSEGTTGIQYF.

J is TRBJ1-5 and V is TRBV11-2; D unclear. Germline V gene data show CDR1 as SGHAT and CDR2 as FQNNGV. V lost 3 bases to trimming and J lost 4 bases, with 7 bases between them. The CDR3 is 13 residues long. CDR3 amino acids: CASSLAENQPQHF. The CDR3 DNA is TGTGCCAGCAGCTTGGCAGAAAATCAGCCCCAGCATTTT.

Comment on this clone: This CDR3 is also generated by other DNA sequences in the sample. The genes are TRBV5-1 and TRBJ2-2; D remains ambiguous. The CDR3 spans 17 residues. Trimming stripped 5 bases from V and 2 bases from J, with 19 bases between. Germline CDR1 and CDR2: SGHRS and YFSETQ. The CDR3 DNA sequence: TGCGCCAGCAGACAACTCCCGGGCTCCCTTAACACCGGGGAGCTGTTTTTT. It yields the protein CASRQLPGSLNTGELFF.

The rearrangement joins TRBV7-9 to TRBJ2-1; D gene uncertain. The CDR3 covers 15 residues. Germline V gene lookup returns CDR1 SEHNR and CDR2 FQNEAQ (reference sequence). V shed 1 base and J shed 1 base, with 8 bases lying between them. The chain's CDR3 is CASSLGGGSYNEQFF. CDR3 in DNA: TGTGCCAGCAGCTTAGGGGGTGGGTCCTACAATGAGCAGTTCTTC.

The V call is TRBV14, the J call TRBJ2-2, with D possibly called TRBD1 or TRBD2 (5 bases each). The CDR3 has 16 residues. The ends were cut back, 7 bases at V and 3 bases at J, with 18 bases in the middle. Germline V CDR1 and CDR2: SGHDN, FVKESK. The CDR3 DNA is TGTGCCAGCACCCGTCTCCCGGGGCGGGACACCGGGGAGCTGTTTTTT. It translates to CASTRLPGRDTGELFF.

This chain joins TRBV19 and TRBJ2-6, with TRBD1 as a possible D gene (5 bases). Germline CDR1 reads LNHDA; CDR2 reads SQIVND (reference sequence). The CDR3 totals 16 residues. Trimming took 7 bases from V and 3 from J, leaving 16 bases between them. The CDR3, as DNA: TGTGCCAGTATGGGCAGGGTGAACTTTGGGGCCAACGTCCTGACTTTC. It specifies CASMGRVNFGANVLTF.

J is TRBJ2-7 and V is TRBV11-3; no definite D call. Germline loops: CDR1 SGHNT, CDR2 YENEEA. The V and J ends lost 4 bases and 8 bases respectively, with 15 bases between them. There are 13 residues in the CDR3. CDR3 in DNA: TGTGCCAGCAGCTCCGCCGGGCATCCCAAGCAGTACTTC. It translates to CASSSAGHPKQYF.

V is TRBV28 and J is TRBJ1-2; 9 bases match TRBD1. The CDR3 length is 15 residues. Per the germline V gene, CDR1 is MDHEN and CDR2 is SYDVKM. V was clipped by 8 bases and J by 2 bases; unmatched bases: 9. For the CDR3, the DNA is TGTGCCAGCGAAAGTCAAGGACAGGGGAACTATGGCTACACCTTC. This gives the protein CASESQGQGNYGYTF.

The genes are TRBV5-6 and TRBJ1-3, with D uncertain. This CDR3 is 15 amino acids long. Trimming stripped 0 bases from V and 1 base from J, with 8 bases between. Germline V gene sequence: CDR1 SGHDT, CDR2 YYEEEE. The CDR3 nucleotides read TGTGCCAGCAGCTTGGCTACAGTTTCTGGAAACACCATATATTTT. It codes for CASSLATVSGNTIYF.